The 18 T cell receptor beta chains listed next were all sequenced from one sample in a study of Ad26.COV2.S vaccination and SARS-CoV-2 variants. Repertoires were generated with immunoSEQ multiplex PCR, while TCRdb's copy carries only in-frame clones and drops some. The table shows about 680,000 clones, with around 92% occurring only once. Treatment of the sample: 19 received Ad26.COV2.S at low or high dose, single or two shots; about five received placebo; per-sample allocation not given. After the first vaccine or placebo injection, samples were drawn on day 63. The source was peripheral blood, collected in a trial of Ad26.COV2.S vaccine versus placebo. The receptors were sampled from a person aged 18 to 59 who received the Ad26.COV2.S COVID-19 vaccine or a placebo.

The chain couples TRBV5-5 to TRBJ2-7; no clear D. The CDR3 is 13 residues long. Germline lookup yields CDR1 SGHKS and CDR2 YYEKEE (reference sequence). V lost 2 bases and J lost 2, with 8 bases in between. For the CDR3, the DNA is TGTGCCAGCAGCTTCGTCAGAACCTACGAGCAGTACTTC. Amino acids: CASSFVRTYEQYF.

The chain combines TRBV27 with TRBJ1-1; 8 bases map to TRBD1. This CDR3 has 15 amino acids. J was trimmed by 1 base and V by 5 bases; bases with no gene match: 6. Germline-derived CDR1 and CDR2 are MNHEY and SMNVEV (reference sequence). The CDR3 here is CASSRGDRRNTEAFF. Written as DNA, the CDR3 is TGTGCCAGCAGTAGGGGGGACAGGCGGAACACTGAAGCTTTCTTT.

This chain connects TRBV27 to TRBJ2-1; 8 nucleotides line up with TRBD1. Trimming took 10 bases from V and 0 from J; bases not matched to a gene: 5. Germline V gene sequence: CDR1 MNHEY, CDR2 SMNVEV (reference sequence). The CDR3 extends over 14 amino acids. This CDR3 is CATWTGSSYNEQFF. The DNA of the CDR3 is TGTGCCACCTGGACAGGGAGCTCCTACAATGAGCAGTTCTTC.

Only one count was recorded for this clone. This rearrangement joins TRBV6-5 to TRBJ2-7; D might be TRBD1 (6 bases). Germline assignment: CDR1 MNHEY and CDR2 SVGAGI. The CDR3 runs 14 residues. The germline V and J ends were trimmed by 2 bases and 4 bases, with 12 bases remaining between them. The CDR3 DNA sequence: TGTGCCAGCAGTTACCTGGACAGAAAATACGAGCAGTACTTC. Protein sequence: CASSYLDRKYEQYF.

The rearrangement joins TRBV30 to TRBJ2-3; 9 bases align to TRBD2. Germline CDR1 GTSNPN, CDR2 SVGIG (reference sequence). This CDR3 contains 13 residues. The CDR3 DNA reads as TGTGCGGTGACTAGCGGCAGAGAGGGAACGCAGTATTTT. It encodes CAVTSGREGTQYF.

This clone was found once. V usage is TRBV15 and J usage is TRBJ2-1, with D possibly TRBD2 on 5 matching bases. Trimming shortened V by 4 bases and J by 3 bases, and 7 bases separated the two germline ends. Per the germline V gene, CDR1 is LNHNV and CDR2 is YYDKDF (reference sequence). The CDR3 sequence is 13 residues long. In DNA form, the CDR3 reads TGTGCCACCAGCATGGAGGACTACAATGAGCAGTTCTTC. Protein: CATSMEDYNEQFF.

This chain joins TRBV29-1 and TRBJ2-2, with a possible D match to TRBD1 (5 bases). The V and J ends lost 2 bases and 5 bases respectively, with 12 bases between them. Germline CDR1 SQVTM, CDR2 ANQGSEA. The CDR3 runs to 14 residues. The CDR3 loop reads CSVEPGMKTGELFF. The CDR3 nucleotides read TGCAGCGTTGAACCAGGGATGAAGACCGGGGAGCTGTTTTTT.

The chain links TRBV23-1 to TRBJ2-7, with 7 positions matching TRBD2. TRBV23-1 is treated as an ORF (open reading frame) with a function not yet certain. Trimming cost V 9 bases and J 2 bases; bases outside gene matches: 4. This CDR3 spans 12 amino acids. The CDR3 spells CARGGIPYEQYF. Written as DNA, the CDR3 is TGCGCCAGGGGGGGGATCCCCTACGAGCAGTACTTC.

The CDR3 DNA follows: TGTGCCAGCAGCTGGACTCTCACAGATACGCAGTATTTT. Translation gives CASSWTLTDTQYF. The rearrangement links TRBV11-3 to TRBJ2-3, with a possible D match to TRBD2 (5 bases). Trimming cost V 4 bases and J 2 bases, with 7 bases left between them. Germline CDR1 SGHNT, CDR2 YENEEA. This CDR3 is 13 amino acids long.

The V and J genes are TRBV30 and TRBJ1-2, with TRBD1 as a possible D gene (5 bases). The germline V gene has CDR1 GTSNPN and CDR2 SVGIG (reference sequence). V was cut by 2 bases and J by 2 bases, with 6 bases left in between. This CDR3 comprises 12 residues. The CDR3 sequence is CAWSRGNYGYTF. CDR3 DNA sequence: TGTGCCTGGAGTCGGGGGAACTATGGCTACACCTTC.

The chain links TRBV12-5 to TRBJ2-2; possible D gene TRBD2, 6 bases. CDR1 LGHNT and CDR2 FRNRAP come from the germline V gene. Trimming left V 1 base short and J 4 bases short, with 13 bases between. This CDR3 has 16 residues. CDR3 bases: TGTGCTAGTGGTTTGGCCCTCGGGGGAGCCACCGGGGAGCTGTTTTTT. As protein: CASGLALGGATGELFF.

The gene calls are TRBV27 and TRBJ2-5; 8 bases match TRBD1. This CDR3 has 13 amino acids. V was clipped by 6 bases and J by 6 bases; unmatched bases: 6. Germline loops: CDR1 MNHEY, CDR2 SMNVEV (reference sequence). The CDR3 DNA reads as TGTGCCAGCAGCATCGGACAGGGAAAGACCCAGTACTTC. Translated: CASSIGQGKTQYF.

V is TRBV7-2 and J is TRBJ2-3, with 9 nucleotides matching TRBD2. CDR1 and CDR2 from the germline V gene are SGHTA and FQGNSA. V trimming: 6 bases; J trimming: 5 bases; junction bases outside the gene matches: 9. CDR3 size: 15 residues. The CDR3 protein is CASRPSGRRVDTQYF. CDR3 in DNA: TGTGCCAGCAGACCCAGCGGGAGGAGGGTAGATACGCAGTATTTT.

The V gene is TRBV2, the J gene TRBJ2-2; 7 nucleotides match TRBD1. The CDR3 runs to 15 residues. Germline CDR1 is SNHLY and CDR2 is FYNNEI. Trimming took 7 bases from V and 0 from J; bases not matched to a gene: 5. The CDR3 loop is CASNRDRPNTGELFF. Here the CDR3 DNA reads TGTGCCAGCAACCGGGACAGACCGAACACCGGGGAGCTGTTTTTT. Supplemented by reference TRBV2 and TRBJ2-2, the full variable domain reads EPEVTQTPSHQVTQMGQEVILRCVPISNHLYFYWYRQILGQKVEFLVSFYNNEISEKSEIFDDQFSVERPDGSNFTLKIRSTKLEDSAMYFCASNRDRPNTGELFFGEGSRLTVL.

The V call is TRBV19, the J call TRBJ2-2; 9 positions agree with TRBD2. Trimming at V came to 6 bases and at J to 3 bases, leaving 5 bases not matched to a gene. Per the germline V gene, CDR1 is LNHDA and CDR2 is SQIVND (reference sequence). CDR3 length equals 15 residues. The CDR3 nucleotides are TGTGCCAGTAGGGGGACTAGCTTATACACCGGGGAGCTGTTTTTT. The encoded protein is CASRGTSLYTGELFF.

V and J are TRBV2 and TRBJ1-4; TRBD1 matches at 8 bases. Trimming removed 6 bases from V and 7 bases from J; junction bases left unmatched: 7. Germline CDR1 and CDR2: SNHLY and FYNNEI. The length of the CDR3 is 14 residues. In DNA, the CDR3 is TGTGCCAGCAGCGGACAGGGTGTAACTGAAAAACTGTTTTTT. Its protein is CASSGQGVTEKLFF.

V gene TRBV30 combines with J gene TRBJ1-2; D perhaps matches TRBD1 (5 bases). Trimming removed 3 bases at V and 13 bases at J, with 21 bases between. The CDR3 extends over 13 amino acids. Germline CDR1 GTSNPN, CDR2 SVGIG (reference sequence). Here the CDR3 DNA reads TGTGCCTGGAGGATTGGGTTGCAGGGAAAGAGCACCTTC. Amino acid sequence: CAWRIGLQGKSTF.

This rearrangement joins TRBV5-1 to TRBJ2-7, with 9 bases matching TRBD1. Germline trimming cut 2 bases from V and 3 bases from J; bases unmatched to any gene: 6. CDR3 length equals 15 residues. Germline CDR1 reads SGHRS; CDR2 reads YFSETQ. CDR3 nucleotides: TGCGCCAGCAGCTTTGAGGGACAGGGAGTCTACGAGCAGTACTTC. Translating gives CASSFEGQGVYEQYF.